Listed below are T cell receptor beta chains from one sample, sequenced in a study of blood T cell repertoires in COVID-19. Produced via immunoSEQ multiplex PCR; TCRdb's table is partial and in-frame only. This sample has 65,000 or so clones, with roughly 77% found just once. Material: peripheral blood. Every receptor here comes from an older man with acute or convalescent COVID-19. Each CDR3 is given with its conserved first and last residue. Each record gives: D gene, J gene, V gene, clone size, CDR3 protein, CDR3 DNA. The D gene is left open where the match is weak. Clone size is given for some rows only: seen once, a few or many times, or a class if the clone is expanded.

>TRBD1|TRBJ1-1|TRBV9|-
CASTGQEGTEAFF
TGTGCCAGCACCGGACAGGAGGGCACTGAAGCTTTCTTT
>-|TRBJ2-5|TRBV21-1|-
CASSYPLKLSHMGETQYF
TGTGCCAGCAGCTATCCACTCAAACTATCCCATATGGGAGAGACCCAGTACTTC
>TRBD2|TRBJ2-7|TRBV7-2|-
CASTGPGLAGVFREQYF
TGTGCCAGCACAGGGCCGGGACTAGCGGGGGTTTTTCGCGAGCAGTACTTC
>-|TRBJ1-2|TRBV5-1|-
CASSLAAGTDGYTF
TGCGCCAGCAGCTTGGCGGCAGGAACCGATGGCTACACCTTC
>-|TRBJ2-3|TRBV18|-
CASSPSQTDTQYF
TGTGCCAGCTCACCTTCGCAGACAGATACGCAGTATTTT
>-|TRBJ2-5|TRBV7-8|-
CASSRRAVETQYF
TGTGCCAGCAGCCGCAGGGCGGTGGAGACCCAGTACTTC
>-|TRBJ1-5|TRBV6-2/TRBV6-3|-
CASSYRGAAQPQHF
TGTGCCAGCAGTTACCGGGGGGCCGCTCAGCCCCAGCATTTT
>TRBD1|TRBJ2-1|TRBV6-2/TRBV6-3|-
CASSLRGTGGNEQFF
TGTGCCAGCAGCTTACGGGGGACAGGGGGCAATGAGCAGTTCTTC
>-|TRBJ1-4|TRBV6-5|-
CASTSNTATNEKLFF
TGTGCCAGCACAAGTAACACCGCAACTAATGAAAAACTGTTTTTT
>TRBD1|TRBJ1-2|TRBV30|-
CAWSVYTARAGTGEYGYTF
TGTGCCTGGAGTGTCTATACCGCCCGCGCCGGGACAGGTGAATATGGCTACACCTTC
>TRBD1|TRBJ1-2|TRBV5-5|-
CASSYTTGATYGYTF
TGTGCCAGCAGCTATACGACAGGGGCGACCTATGGCTACACCTTC
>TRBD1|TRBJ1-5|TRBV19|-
CASRDRLNQPQHF
TGTGCGTCACGGGACAGACTCAATCAGCCCCAGCATTTT
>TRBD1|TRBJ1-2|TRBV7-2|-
CASSPGTGVNYGYTF
TGTGCCAGCAGCCCCGGGACAGGGGTTAACTATGGCTACACCTTC
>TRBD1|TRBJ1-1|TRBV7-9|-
CASRTGENTEAFF
TGTGCCAGTAGGACAGGGGAGAACACTGAAGCTTTCTTT
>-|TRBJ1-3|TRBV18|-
CASSPLSAGTGNTIYF
TGTGCCAGCTCACCTCTTTCCGCGGGAACTGGAAACACCATATATTTT
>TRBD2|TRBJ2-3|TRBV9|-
CASSLQGGTSGTDTQYF
TGTGCCAGCAGCCTCCAAGGGGGGACTAGCGGTACAGATACGCAGTATTTT
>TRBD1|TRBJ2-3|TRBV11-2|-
CASSNRDRGNTQYF
TGTGCCAGCAGCAACCGGGACAGGGGGAATACGCAGTATTTT
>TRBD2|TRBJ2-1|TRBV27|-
CASSLASGGGEQFF
TGTGCCAGCAGTTTGGCCAGCGGGGGGGGTGAGCAGTTCTTC
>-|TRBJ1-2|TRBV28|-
CASSRDRSYGYTF
TGTGCCAGCAGCCGTGACAGATCCTATGGCTACACCTTC
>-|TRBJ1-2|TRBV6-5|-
CASSYQGTNGYTF
TGTGCCAGCAGTTACCAGGGAACTAATGGCTACACCTTC
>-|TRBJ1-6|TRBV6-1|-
CASSEEGDSPLHF
TGTGCCAGCAGTGAAGAGGGAGATTCACCCCTCCACTTT
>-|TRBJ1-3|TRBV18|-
CASSGSRSSGNTIYF
TGTGCCAGCTCGGGCAGCCGCTCGTCTGGAAACACCATATATTTT
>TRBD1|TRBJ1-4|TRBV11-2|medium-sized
CASSLLGTGGLWVNEKLFF
TGTGCCAGCAGCTTACTCGGGACAGGGGGCCTCTGGGTGAATGAAAAACTGTTTTTT
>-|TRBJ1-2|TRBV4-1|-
CASSRGQSNYGYTF
TGCGCCAGCAGCCGCGGGCAGTCTAACTATGGCTACACCTTC
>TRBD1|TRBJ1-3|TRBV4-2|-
CASSQPGQGIGNTIYF
TGTGCCAGCAGCCAACCGGGACAGGGAATCGGAAACACCATATATTTT
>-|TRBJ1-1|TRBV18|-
CASSPQGRETEAFF
TGTGCCAGCTCACCCCAAGGCAGGGAAACTGAAGCTTTCTTT
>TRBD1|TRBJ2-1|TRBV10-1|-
CASSETGGSSYNEQFF
TGCGCCAGCAGTGAGACAGGGGGCAGCTCCTACAATGAGCAGTTCTTC
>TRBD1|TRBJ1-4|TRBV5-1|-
CASSRTGGRGEKLFF
TGCGCCAGCAGCAGAACAGGGGGCAGAGGTGAAAAACTGTTTTTT
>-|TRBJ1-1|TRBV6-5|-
CASSYRVMANTEAFF
TGTGCCAGCAGTTACCGTGTAATGGCGAACACTGAAGCTTTCTTT
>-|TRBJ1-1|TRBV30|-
CAWSVRGSTEAFF
TGTGCCTGGAGTGTACGGGGAAGCACTGAAGCTTTCTTT
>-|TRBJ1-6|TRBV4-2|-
CASSQRSGDSPLHF
TGTGCCAGCAGCCAGCGGTCCGGAGATTCACCCCTCCACTTT
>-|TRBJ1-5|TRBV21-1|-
CASSKVDTGTWNQPQHF
TGTGCCAGCAGCAAAGTGGACACAGGAACTTGGAATCAGCCCCAGCATTTT
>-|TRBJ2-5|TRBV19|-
CASSMTRGTQYF
TGTGCCAGTAGTATGACTCGGGGGACCCAGTACTTC
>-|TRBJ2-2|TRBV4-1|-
CASSQGLVPGELFF
TGCGCCAGCAGCCAAGGACTAGTTCCCGGGGAGCTGTTTTTT
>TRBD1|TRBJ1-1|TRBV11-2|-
CASSLAGGGNTEAFF
TGTGCCAGCAGCTTAGCAGGGGGTGGTAACACTGAAGCTTTCTTT
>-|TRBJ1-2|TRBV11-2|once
CASSLEESGAGYTF
TGTGCCAGCAGCTTAGAGGAGTCGGGAGCCGGCTACACCTTC
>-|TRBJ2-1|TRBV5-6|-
CASSSTTGPGGDEQFF
TGTGCCAGCAGCTCGACTACAGGGCCCGGTGGTGATGAGCAGTTCTTC
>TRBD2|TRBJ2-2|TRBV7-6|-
CASSTSGLAFTGELFF
TGTGCCAGCAGCACCTCGGGACTAGCTTTCACCGGGGAGCTGTTTTTT
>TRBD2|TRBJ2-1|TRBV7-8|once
CASSLLGTSGYNEQFF
TGTGCCAGCAGCTTACTAGGGACTAGCGGTTACAATGAGCAGTTCTTC
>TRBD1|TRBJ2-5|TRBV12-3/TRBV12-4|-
CASRIGQGGTQYF
TGTGCCAGCAGAATCGGACAGGGTGGGACCCAGTACTTC
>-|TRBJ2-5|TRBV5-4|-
CASSSERGMMKTQYF
TGTGCCAGCAGTTCGGAAAGGGGGATGATGAAGACCCAGTACTTC
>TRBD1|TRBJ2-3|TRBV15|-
CATSRGGTGSDTQYF
TGTGCCACCAGCAGAGGAGGGACAGGGTCAGATACGCAGTATTTT
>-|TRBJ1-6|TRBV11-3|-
CAMPPMAGSPLHF
TGTGCCATGCCCCCCATGGCAGGGTCACCCCTCCACTTT